This T cell receptor (beta chain) emerged from a study of T cells after posttransplantation cyclophosphamide. This table comes from immunoSEQ multiplex PCR, and its TCRdb copy is limited to in-frame clones, with some not included. The data contain some 53,000 clones, 85% to 90% of them singletons. Whole-study findings and limits: Recipient CMV seropositivity and CMV reactivation strongly tracked TRB clonality. Later blood repertoires were often dominated by clones from the donor CD8+ memory compartment.

Germline lookup yields CDR1 MNHNS and CDR2 SASEGT. V lost 7 bases and J lost 4, with 17 bases in between. There are 15 residues in the CDR3. Comments on this clone: Its cognate antigen is unknown.

The sequenced sample was PBMCs. The chain has TRBV6-1 and TRBJ1-3; possibly TRBD1 for D (5 bases). The source of this sequence is a man aged 25-45 years with a blood cancer, CMV-positive, and with a related stem cell donor. This chain's CDR3 is CASTPGGTVGNTIYF. In DNA, the CDR3 is TGTGCCAGCACTCCGGGCGGGACTGTCGGAAACACCATATATTTT.